The 13 T cell receptor beta chains listed next were all sequenced from one sample in a study of post-analysis software for immune sequencing data. General study findings and limits: The five TRBV segments detected at higher frequency in patients than in controls included TRBV5-6, TRBV5-1 and TRBV20-1.

Their antigen targets remain unknown. Carried by the TCR beta cDNA libraries were unique molecular identifiers. TCRdb reprocessed the PCR reads via MiXCR and lists one record per CDR3 protein. The table has 500,000 to 600,000 distinct CDR3 sequences, roughly two fifths seen once. The sample was blood. The receptors stem from a girl under 18 with multiple sclerosis.

The rearrangement links TRBV12-3 or TRBV12-4 to TRBJ2-1, with D hard to call. The CDR3 sequence is 13 residues long. The germline V and J ends were trimmed by 3 bases and 13 bases, with 16 bases remaining between them. CDR3 protein: CASSFYKMETQFF. The DNA for the CDR3 is TGTGCCAGCAGTTTCTATAAGATGGAGACCCAGTTCTTC.

CDR3 loop: CASSLEQLYGYTF. CDR3 in DNA: TGCGCCAGCAGCTTGGAGCAGCTCTATGGCTACACCTTC. The chain links TRBV5-1 to TRBJ1-2; D unresolved. The CDR3 runs to 13 residues. Trimming shortened V by 0 bases and J by 4 bases, and 7 bases separated the two germline ends. In germline, CDR1 is SGHRS, CDR2 YFSETQ. The full variable domain, completed using reference TRBV5-1 and TRBJ1-2, is KAGVTQTPRYLIKTRGQQVTLSCSPISGHRSVSWYQQTPGQGLQFLFEYFSETQRNKGNFPGRFSGRQFSNSRSEMNVSTLELGDSALYLCASSLEQLYGYTFGSGTRLTVV.

This clonotype was counted only a few times. The chain joins TRBV20-1 to TRBJ2-3, with 8 positions matching TRBD1. The V gene's germline CDR1 is DFQATT and CDR2 SNEGSKA (reference sequence). CDR3 size: 15 residues. CDR3 sequence reads: CSVEPRDRSTDTQYF. DNA for the CDR3: TGCAGCGTAGAGCCTCGGGACAGGAGCACAGATACGCAGTATTTT.

The chain uses TRBV6-1 and TRBJ2-6; TRBD1 aligns across 7 bases. Trimming at V came to 6 bases and at J to 0 bases, leaving 11 bases not matched to a gene. The CDR3 has 18 amino acids. Germline loops: CDR1 MNHNS, CDR2 SASEGT. The CDR3 DNA reads as TGTGCCAGCAGGGAGAGGGGGACAGCCTACTCTGGGGCCAACGTCCTGACTTTC. Protein sequence: CASRERGTAYSGANVLTF.

This clonotype has just a few counts. The chain uses TRBV12-3 or TRBV12-4 and TRBJ1-5, with D perhaps matching TRBD1 (5 bases). V was pared by 2 bases and J by 7 bases, with 12 bases between. This CDR3 spans 14 amino acids. As DNA, the CDR3 is TGTGCCAGCAGTTTAAGGCCGGGGGGGCAGCCCCAGCATTTT. Residues: CASSLRPGGQPQHF.

Only a few counts were recorded for this clonotype. J is TRBJ2-3 and V is TRBV5-6, with D tentatively TRBD1 (6 bases). Trimming stripped 5 bases from V and 1 base from J, with 11 bases between. The CDR3 has 14 amino acids. Per the germline V gene, CDR1 is SGHDT and CDR2 is YYEEEE. This chain's CDR3 is CASRSYRGTDTQYF. The DNA for the CDR3 is TGTGCCAGCAGATCGTACAGGGGCACAGATACGCAGTATTTT.

The gene calls are TRBV12-3 or TRBV12-4 and TRBJ2-7, with 11 bases that match TRBD2. J lost 2 bases, V lost 2 bases, and 8 bases had no gene match. The CDR3 has 17 amino acids. The CDR3 loop reads CASSLSPGLAVTYEQYF. The DNA for the CDR3 is TGTGCCAGCAGTTTATCGCCGGGACTAGCGGTCACCTACGAGCAGTACTTC.

The count of this clonotype is one. The V gene is TRBV5-1, the J gene TRBJ1-2, with D unclear. CDR3 length equals 14 residues. V shed 0 bases and J shed 4 bases, with 10 bases lying between them. Germline V lookup: CDR1 SGHRS, CDR2 YFSETQ. The CDR3 sequence: CASSLAPQSYGYTF. The CDR3 bases are TGCGCCAGCAGCTTGGCCCCCCAGAGCTATGGCTACACCTTC. Looking up the rest from reference TRBV5-1 and TRBJ1-2 gives the full variable domain: KAGVTQTPRYLIKTRGQQVTLSCSPISGHRSVSWYQQTPGQGLQFLFEYFSETQRNKGNFPGRFSGRQFSNSRSEMNVSTLELGDSALYLCASSLAPQSYGYTFGSGTRLTVV.

The chain couples TRBV7-9 to TRBJ1-2; D uncertain. The germline V gene encodes CDR1 SEHNR and CDR2 FQNEAQ (reference sequence). The CDR3 contains 12 residues. The V and J ends lost 5 bases and 3 bases respectively, with 7 bases between them. CDR3 in amino acids: CASSPQDYGYTF. The CDR3 nucleotides are TGTGCCAGCAGCCCGCAGGACTATGGCTACACCTTC. The variable domain in full, with the rest retrieved from reference TRBV7-9 and TRBJ1-2, is DTGVSQNPRHKITKRGQNVTFRCDPISEHNRLYWYRQTLGQGPEFLTYFQNEAQLEKSRLLSDRFSAERPKGSFSTLEIQRTEQGDSAMYLCASSPQDYGYTFGSGTRLTVV.

The rearrangement joins TRBV6-2 or TRBV6-3 to TRBJ2-1; D unresolved. The V end was cut by 2 bases, the J end by 5 bases, with 13 bases between. The CDR3 has 15 residues. CDR1 and CDR2 (germline): MNHEY, SVGEGT. The DNA for the CDR3 is TGTGCCAGCAGTTACCTAGGCCCCCTAAACAATGAGCAGTTCTTC. It is translated as CASSYLGPLNNEQFF.

This clonotype occurred a few times. The germline gene is not matched at one end of the junction; a read error may be the cause. The CDR3 DNA is TGTGCCAGCAGTGACTCGCGGACTAGCGGGGGGTACGAGCAGTACTTC. Translated, it gives CASSDSRTSGGYEQYF. The chain links TRBV6-6 to TRBJ2-7; 14 bases agree with TRBD2. From germline, CDR1 is MNHNY and CDR2 SVGAGI (reference sequence). The CDR3 contains 16 residues.

This clonotype turned up a few times. A read error may produce the germline difference seen at one junction end. The V and J genes are TRBV11-2 and TRBJ2-5, with D perhaps TRBD1 (5 bases). The CDR3 covers 15 residues. The V gene's germline CDR1 is SGHAT and CDR2 FQNNGV. The CDR3 reads CLGRGRLDYQETQYF. The CDR3 DNA sequence: TGCTTAGGTAGGGGCCGACTTGACTACCAAGAGACCCAGTACTTC.

Notes on this clonotype: This may be a read error, as it is one base from a much larger clone. The chain is built from TRBV10-3 and TRBJ2-1; 8 bases fit TRBD1. The CDR3 spans 14 residues. The junction had 2 bases not matched to a gene; V was cut back by 4 bases and J by 3 bases. Germline CDR1 reads ENHRY; CDR2 reads SYGVKD. This CDR3 reads CAISGTGGYNEQFF. Here the CDR3 DNA reads TGTGCCATCAGTGGTACAGGGGGCTACAATGAGCAGTTCTTC.